Presented here are 7 T cell receptor beta chains from one specimen sequenced in a study of shared clonotypes between healthy human individuals. TCRdb's table, derived via immunoSEQ multiplex PCR, lists solely in-frame clones and lacks some. The table has roughly 720,000 clones, around 90% seen once. The sequenced sample was memory CD8+ T cells from PBMCs. This sample's subset: CD45RO+ cells pooled with CCR7-negative TemRA cells. The receptors come from a man younger than 35 in good health. Some clones in this sample may be carry-over from other donors' samples.

The rearrangement joins TRBV28 to TRBJ2-1, with a possible D match to TRBD2 (5 bases). The ends were cut back, 3 bases at V and 10 bases at J, with 22 bases in the middle. Germline CDR1 and CDR2: MDHEN and SYDVKM. The CDR3 extends over 16 amino acids. The CDR3: CASSLALANLGSEQFF. Written as DNA, the CDR3 is TGTGCCAGCAGTTTGGCACTTGCAAACCTTGGGAGCGAGCAGTTCTTC.

The chain uses TRBV27 and TRBJ2-7, with 8 bases fitting TRBD2. Germline V gene sequence: CDR1 MNHEY, CDR2 SMNVEV (reference sequence). The CDR3 spans 15 residues. Losses at the gene ends were 6 bases for V and 2 bases for J; bases not matched to a gene: 9. In DNA, the CDR3 is TGTGCCAGCAGCCGCCGGGGGGGGAGGGCCTACGAGCAGTACTTC. This encodes CASSRRGGRAYEQYF.

The chain is built from TRBV9 and TRBJ2-7; D may be TRBD1 or TRBD2 (5 bases each). V lost 3 bases and J 5 bases, leaving 15 bases between the germline ends. The CDR3 runs to 14 residues. CDR1 and CDR2 from the germline V gene are SGDLS and YYNGEE. CDR3 protein: CASSAAGTWDEQYF. CDR3 in DNA: TGTGCCAGCAGCGCCGCCGGGACCTGGGACGAGCAGTACTTC.

The chain couples TRBV19 to TRBJ2-1, with TRBD2 matching over 7 bases. V lost 0 bases, J lost 13 bases, and 9 bases stayed unmatched. The CDR3 extends over 14 amino acids. Germline CDR1 and CDR2: LNHDA and SQIVND (reference sequence). CDR3 coding DNA: TGTGCCAGTAGTATAGAACACGGACTAGGGTTTCAGTTCTTC. Its translation is CASSIEHGLGFQFF.

This clone was picked up one time. The chain employs TRBV9 and TRBJ1-4; D gene unclear. Germline V gene sequence: CDR1 SGDLS, CDR2 YYNGEE. V lost 4 bases and J 7 bases, leaving 14 bases between the germline ends. The CDR3 spans 14 residues. The CDR3 nucleotides are TGTGCCAGCAGCTCCGGAGCCGAAGGTGAAAAACTGTTTTTT. It yields the protein CASSSGAEGEKLFF.

The V and J genes are TRBV5-6 and TRBJ2-3; 12 positions agree with TRBD2. The CDR3 runs 16 residues. The germline gives CDR1 SGHDT, CDR2 YYEEEE. V lost 0 bases, J lost 4 bases, and 3 bases stayed unmatched. CDR3 sequence reads: CASSLGPSGRADTQYF. Here the CDR3 DNA reads TGTGCCAGCAGCTTGGGACCTAGCGGGAGGGCAGATACGCAGTATTTT.

The chain uses TRBV28 and TRBJ2-7; D might be TRBD1 (6 bases). CDR1 MDHEN and CDR2 SYDVKM come from the germline V gene. With 8 bases removed from V and 5 bases from J, the gap between germline ends came to 16 bases. This CDR3 spans 13 amino acids. The CDR3 DNA reads as TGTGCCAGCGAAATTACAGGGCAAGACGAGCAGTACTTC. Its translation is CASEITGQDEQYF.